This T cell receptor (beta chain) was profiled in a study of CD8 T cells in ankylosing spondylitis. TCRdb passed the 5' RACE reads through MiXCR, listing each CDR3 protein once. The table has 300,000 to 350,000 distinct CDR3 sequences, over 12% seen once; the top ten hold around 0.99%. Regarding the study as a whole: Within ankylosing spondylitis blood, a TCR beta motif made up of eight or nine highly homologous variants appeared to be characteristic.

Only a few counts were recorded for this clonotype. Its antigen is not known. The material sequenced was blood, either unsorted or a sorted T cell fraction (not recorded which). The origin of this receptor is a male donor with ankylosing spondylitis or in good health (not recorded which).

CDR3 DNA: TGCAGTGTCGGGACTGGTGGGGCCAACGTCCTGACTTTC. Residues: CSVGTGGANVLTF. The chain uses TRBV20-1 and TRBJ2-6; maybe TRBD2 (6 bases). This CDR3 has 13 residues. Looked up from germline, CDR1 is DFQATT and CDR2 is SNEGSKA (reference sequence). Trimming cost V 7 bases and J 3 bases, with 10 bases left between them.